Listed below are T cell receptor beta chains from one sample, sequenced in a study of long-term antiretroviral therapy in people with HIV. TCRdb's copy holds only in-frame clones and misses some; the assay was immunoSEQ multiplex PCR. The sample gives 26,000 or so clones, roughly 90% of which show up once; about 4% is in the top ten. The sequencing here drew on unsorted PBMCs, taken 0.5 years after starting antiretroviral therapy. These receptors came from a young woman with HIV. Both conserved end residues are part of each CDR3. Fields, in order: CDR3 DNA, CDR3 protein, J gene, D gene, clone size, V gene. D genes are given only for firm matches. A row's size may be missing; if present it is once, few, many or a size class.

CDR3 DNA: TGTGCCAGTAGTCACACAGATACGCAGTATTTT; CDR3 protein: CASSHTDTQYF; J gene: TRBJ2-3; D gene: .; clone size: .; V gene: TRBV19
CDR3 DNA: TGCGCCAGCAGTGGATCCATGTCGGTAGATACGCAGTATTTT; CDR3 protein: CASSGSMSVDTQYF; J gene: TRBJ2-3; D gene: .; clone size: .; V gene: TRBV10-1
CDR3 DNA: TGCGCCAGCAGCCAAGAAATAGGTAGTGTGCGCACAGATACGCAGTATTTT; CDR3 protein: CASSQEIGSVRTDTQYF; J gene: TRBJ2-3; D gene: .; clone size: .; V gene: TRBV4-3
CDR3 DNA: TGTGCCAGCAGCGTAGCAGGGTATACAGATACGCAGTATTTT; CDR3 protein: CASSVAGYTDTQYF; J gene: TRBJ2-3; D gene: .; clone size: once; V gene: TRBV9
CDR3 DNA: TGTGCCAGTAGTGGGGGCTCCTACGAGCAGTACTTC; CDR3 protein: CASSGGSYEQYF; J gene: TRBJ2-7; D gene: .; clone size: .; V gene: TRBV19
CDR3 DNA: TGTGCCAGCAGTGTGACACCAGGCTACACTGAAGCTTTCTTT; CDR3 protein: CASSVTPGYTEAFF; J gene: TRBJ1-1; D gene: .; clone size: .; V gene: TRBV27
CDR3 DNA: TGTGCCAGCAGCTTAGTATCGGGGACAGGTTTCACCGGGGAGCTGTTTTTT; CDR3 protein: CASSLVSGTGFTGELFF; J gene: TRBJ2-2; D gene: TRBD1; clone size: .; V gene: TRBV11-3
CDR3 DNA: TGTGCCAGCAGCCTCCGAGGACTAGCGGGAGGGACCCAAGAGACCCAGTACTTC; CDR3 protein: CASSLRGLAGGTQETQYF; J gene: TRBJ2-5; D gene: TRBD2; clone size: .; V gene: TRBV11-2
CDR3 DNA: TGTGCCAGCAGCTTAGGATTGATAGGGGGCGCGGATTCCGGGGAGCTGTTTTTT; CDR3 protein: CASSLGLIGGADSGELFF; J gene: TRBJ2-2; D gene: TRBD1; clone size: .; V gene: TRBV7-8
CDR3 DNA: TGTGCCAGCAGTTTAACAGGGTACACTGAAGCTTTCTTT; CDR3 protein: CASSLTGYTEAFF; J gene: TRBJ1-1; D gene: .; clone size: once; V gene: TRBV27
CDR3 DNA: TGTGCCAGCAGCCCGGACAGATTTAACTATGGCTACACCTTC; CDR3 protein: CASSPDRFNYGYTF; J gene: TRBJ1-2; D gene: .; clone size: few; V gene: TRBV7-2
CDR3 DNA: TGTGCCAGCAGCCCTACAGGAAACACCATATATTTT; CDR3 protein: CASSPTGNTIYF; J gene: TRBJ1-3; D gene: .; clone size: few; V gene: TRBV9
CDR3 DNA: TGTGCCAGCAGAGGGGGACTAGCGGGAGACGAGCAGTACTTC; CDR3 protein: CASRGGLAGDEQYF; J gene: TRBJ2-7; D gene: TRBD2; clone size: .; V gene: TRBV6-5
CDR3 DNA: TGTGCCAGCAGTTTGGGGATCAGGGGGGGCTCCTACGAGCAGTACTTC; CDR3 protein: CASSLGIRGGSYEQYF; J gene: TRBJ2-7; D gene: .; clone size: .; V gene: TRBV28
CDR3 DNA: TGTGCCAGCAGTTTACGCCGACAGGGAGGGACTGAAGCTTTCTTT; CDR3 protein: CASSLRRQGGTEAFF; J gene: TRBJ1-1; D gene: TRBD1; clone size: .; V gene: TRBV27
CDR3 DNA: TGTGCCAGCAGCTTGGGGTGGACAGGTCAGTCGCGCGAGCAGTACTTC; CDR3 protein: CASSLGWTGQSREQYF; J gene: TRBJ2-7; D gene: TRBD1; clone size: .; V gene: TRBV5-6
CDR3 DNA: TGTGCCACCAGTGGGACTAGCGGGAGCCACGAGCAGTACTTC; CDR3 protein: CATSGTSGSHEQYF; J gene: TRBJ2-7; D gene: TRBD2; clone size: .; V gene: TRBV15
CDR3 DNA: TGTGCCAGCAGCCAGCCCGGCCTCCCCTACGAGCAGTACTTC; CDR3 protein: CASSQPGLPYEQYF; J gene: TRBJ2-7; D gene: .; clone size: .; V gene: TRBV14
CDR3 DNA: TGTGCCAGCAGTTACCGTCAGGGGGGTGAGCAGTACTTC; CDR3 protein: CASSYRQGGEQYF; J gene: TRBJ2-7; D gene: .; clone size: .; V gene: TRBV6-5
CDR3 DNA: TGTGCCAGCAGCTTACGCCCTAGGGAGCGGAGGGACAATGAGCAGTTCTTC; CDR3 protein: CASSLRPRERRDNEQFF; J gene: TRBJ2-1; D gene: .; clone size: .; V gene: TRBV11-2
CDR3 DNA: TGTGCCAGCAGTGACCCGGGACTAGCGAGGACCGGGGAGCTGTTTTTT; CDR3 protein: CASSDPGLARTGELFF; J gene: TRBJ2-2; D gene: TRBD2; clone size: .; V gene: TRBV6-4
CDR3 DNA: TGTGCCAGCAGCCCCGATTCGGGAAGGAACACTGAAGCTTTCTTT; CDR3 protein: CASSPDSGRNTEAFF; J gene: TRBJ1-1; D gene: .; clone size: .; V gene: TRBV6-5
CDR3 DNA: TGTGCCAGCCTGAGGCCCCCCTACGAGCAGTACTTC; CDR3 protein: CASLRPPYEQYF; J gene: TRBJ2-7; D gene: .; clone size: .; V gene: TRBV28
CDR3 DNA: TGTGCCAGCAGCCCACCCCGAATTGCAACTAATGAAAAACTGTTTTTT; CDR3 protein: CASSPPRIATNEKLFF; J gene: TRBJ1-4; D gene: .; clone size: .; V gene: TRBV7-6
CDR3 DNA: TGTGCCAGCAGTTACTCAGTGGGATCTTATTCACCCCTCCACTTT; CDR3 protein: CASSYSVGSYSPLHF; J gene: TRBJ1-6; D gene: .; clone size: .; V gene: TRBV6-5
CDR3 DNA: TGTGCCAGCTGGGGGGATTCATCGGGTCAGCCCCAGCATTTT; CDR3 protein: CASWGDSSGQPQHF; J gene: TRBJ1-5; D gene: .; clone size: .; V gene: TRBV28
CDR3 DNA: TGTGCCAGCAGTTTATCGGGGATCAGGGGTCAGCCCCAGCATTTT; CDR3 protein: CASSLSGIRGQPQHF; J gene: TRBJ1-5; D gene: .; clone size: .; V gene: TRBV28
CDR3 DNA: TGTGCCAGCAGCCTGCGGGACAGAACCGGCTACACCTTC; CDR3 protein: CASSLRDRTGYTF; J gene: TRBJ1-2; D gene: TRBD1; clone size: .; V gene: TRBV28
CDR3 DNA: TGTGCCAGCAGCCGACCTTTGGGAGCTAACTATGGCTACACCTTC; CDR3 protein: CASSRPLGANYGYTF; J gene: TRBJ1-2; D gene: .; clone size: .; V gene: TRBV6-5
CDR3 DNA: TGTGCCAGCAGTTTATCGGCGCCGGCCGGGGAGCTGTTTTTT; CDR3 protein: CASSLSAPAGELFF; J gene: TRBJ2-2; D gene: .; clone size: .; V gene: TRBV27
CDR3 DNA: TGTGCCAGTAGCCACAGGGGAACCGGGGAGCTGTTTTTT; CDR3 protein: CASSHRGTGELFF; J gene: TRBJ2-2; D gene: TRBD1; clone size: .; V gene: TRBV19
CDR3 DNA: TGTGCTAGCAGCTTACGGGCAGGGGCGGGAGATACGCAGTATTTT; CDR3 protein: CASSLRAGAGDTQYF; J gene: TRBJ2-3; D gene: .; clone size: .; V gene: TRBV7-7
CDR3 DNA: TGTGCCAGCAGTTTAAAGCCCGGGGCCTACGAGCAGTACTTC; CDR3 protein: CASSLKPGAYEQYF; J gene: TRBJ2-7; D gene: .; clone size: .; V gene: TRBV27
CDR3 DNA: TGTGCCAGCAGTTCCCTGGGGGGGTCGGTCTCTGGGGCCAACGTCCTGACTTTC; CDR3 protein: CASSSLGGSVSGANVLTF; J gene: TRBJ2-6; D gene: TRBD2; clone size: .; V gene: TRBV27
CDR3 DNA: TGTGCCAGCAGTAGAGGGCAACATGAAAAACTGTTTTTT; CDR3 protein: CASSRGQHEKLFF; J gene: TRBJ1-4; D gene: .; clone size: .; V gene: TRBV27
CDR3 DNA: TGCGCCAGCAGCTTGGGACAGGGTGACATTCAGTACTTC; CDR3 protein: CASSLGQGDIQYF; J gene: TRBJ2-4; D gene: TRBD1; clone size: .; V gene: TRBV5-1
CDR3 DNA: TGTGCCAGCAACCCAGACAGGCGGCCTTACGAGCAGTACTTC; CDR3 protein: CASNPDRRPYEQYF; J gene: TRBJ2-7; D gene: .; clone size: .; V gene: TRBV11-2
CDR3 DNA: TGTGCCAGCAGCTTAGAGGACGGCTCCTACGAGCAGTACTTC; CDR3 protein: CASSLEDGSYEQYF; J gene: TRBJ2-7; D gene: .; clone size: .; V gene: TRBV7-9
CDR3 DNA: TGTGCCAGCAGATTGTACACAACGTCCGGGGCGGGGAGCACAGATACGCAGTATTTT; CDR3 protein: CASRLYTTSGAGSTDTQYF; J gene: TRBJ2-3; D gene: .; clone size: .; V gene: TRBV27
CDR3 DNA: TGTGCCAGCAGTTTAGTTGGGAATCGATACGAGCAGTACTTC; CDR3 protein: CASSLVGNRYEQYF; J gene: TRBJ2-7; D gene: .; clone size: .; V gene: TRBV27
CDR3 DNA: TGCGCCAGCAGCCAAGAAAGGGGGATAGAGGCCTACGAGCAGTACTTC; CDR3 protein: CASSQERGIEAYEQYF; J gene: TRBJ2-7; D gene: .; clone size: once; V gene: TRBV4-1
CDR3 DNA: TGCGCCAGCAGCTCGCGACTGGGAAGAGGGCAAGAGACCCAGTACTTC; CDR3 protein: CASSSRLGRGQETQYF; J gene: TRBJ2-5; D gene: .; clone size: .; V gene: TRBV5-1
CDR3 DNA: TGTGCCAGCACCTCTCTGGGACAGAGTGGGAACGAGCAGTACTTC; CDR3 protein: CASTSLGQSGNEQYF; J gene: TRBJ2-7; D gene: TRBD1; clone size: .; V gene: TRBV6-5
CDR3 DNA: TGTGCCATCAGTAATAGCGGGACCTACGAGCAGTACTTC; CDR3 protein: CAISNSGTYEQYF; J gene: TRBJ2-7; D gene: TRBD2; clone size: once; V gene: TRBV6-1
CDR3 DNA: TGCGCCAGCAGCCAAGAGTGGGATAGCGGGACCTACGAGCAGTACTTC; CDR3 protein: CASSQEWDSGTYEQYF; J gene: TRBJ2-7; D gene: TRBD2; clone size: .; V gene: TRBV4-3
CDR3 DNA: TGCGCCAGCAGCTTGTCCGACAGGGGAAATGAAAAACTGTTTTTT; CDR3 protein: CASSLSDRGNEKLFF; J gene: TRBJ1-4; D gene: TRBD1; clone size: .; V gene: TRBV5-1
CDR3 DNA: TGTGCCAGCAGCTTAGCGGGGGGTCCAGCTGCAACTAATGAAAAACTGTTTTTT; CDR3 protein: CASSLAGGPAATNEKLFF; J gene: TRBJ1-4; D gene: .; clone size: .; V gene: TRBV7-8
CDR3 DNA: TGTGCCAGCAGCCCGGGACTCAACTACAATGAGCAGTTCTTC; CDR3 protein: CASSPGLNYNEQFF; J gene: TRBJ2-1; D gene: .; clone size: .; V gene: TRBV5-6
CDR3 DNA: TGTGCCAGCAGGAACGGCGGAGGTGATCAGCCCCAGCATTTT; CDR3 protein: CASRNGGGDQPQHF; J gene: TRBJ1-5; D gene: .; clone size: .; V gene: TRBV2
CDR3 DNA: TGTGCCAGCAGCTTGGGCTTTTCCACTGAAGCTTTCTTT; CDR3 protein: CASSLGFSTEAFF; J gene: TRBJ1-1; D gene: .; clone size: .; V gene: TRBV5-4
CDR3 DNA: TGTGCCAGCAGTTACATCAGAAACTATGGCTACACCTTC; CDR3 protein: CASSYIRNYGYTF; J gene: TRBJ1-2; D gene: .; clone size: .; V gene: TRBV6-5